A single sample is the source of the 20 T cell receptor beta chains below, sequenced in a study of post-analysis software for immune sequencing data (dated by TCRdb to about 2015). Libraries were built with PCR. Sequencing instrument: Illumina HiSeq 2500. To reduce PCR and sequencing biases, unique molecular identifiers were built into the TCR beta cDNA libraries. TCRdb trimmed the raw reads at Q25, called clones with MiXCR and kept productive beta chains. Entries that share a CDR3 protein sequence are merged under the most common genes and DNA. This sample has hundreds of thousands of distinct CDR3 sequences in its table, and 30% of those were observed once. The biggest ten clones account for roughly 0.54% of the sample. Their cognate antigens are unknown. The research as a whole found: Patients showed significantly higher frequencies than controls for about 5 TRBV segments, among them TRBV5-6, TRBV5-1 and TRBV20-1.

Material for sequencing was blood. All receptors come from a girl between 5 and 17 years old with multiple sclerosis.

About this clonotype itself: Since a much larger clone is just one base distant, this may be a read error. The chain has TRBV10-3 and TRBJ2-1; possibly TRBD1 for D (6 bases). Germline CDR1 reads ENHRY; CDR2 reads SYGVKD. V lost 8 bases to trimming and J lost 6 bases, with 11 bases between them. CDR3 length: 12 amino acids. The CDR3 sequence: CAIPQGSNEQFF. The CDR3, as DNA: TGTGCCATCCCACAGGGTAGCAATGAGCAGTTCTTC.

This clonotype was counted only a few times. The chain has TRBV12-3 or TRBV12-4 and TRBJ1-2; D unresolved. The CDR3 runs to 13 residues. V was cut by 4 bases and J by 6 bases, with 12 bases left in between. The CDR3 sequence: CASSSLLRDGYTF. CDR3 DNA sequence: TGTGCCAGCAGTTCACTACTGCGGGATGGCTACACCTTC.

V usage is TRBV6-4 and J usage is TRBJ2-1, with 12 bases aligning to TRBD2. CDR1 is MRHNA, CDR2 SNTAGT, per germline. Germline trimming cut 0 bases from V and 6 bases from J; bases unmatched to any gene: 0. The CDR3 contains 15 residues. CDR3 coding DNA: TGTGCCAGCAGTGACTCGACTAGCGGGAGCAATGAGCAGTTCTTC. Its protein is CASSDSTSGSNEQFF.

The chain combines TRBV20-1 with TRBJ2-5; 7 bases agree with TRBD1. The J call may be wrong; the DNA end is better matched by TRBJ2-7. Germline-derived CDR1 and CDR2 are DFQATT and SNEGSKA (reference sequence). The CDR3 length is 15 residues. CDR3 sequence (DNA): TGCAGTGCTAGAGACACCGAGACAGGGCTCTACGAGCAGTACTTC. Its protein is CSARDTETGLYEQYF.

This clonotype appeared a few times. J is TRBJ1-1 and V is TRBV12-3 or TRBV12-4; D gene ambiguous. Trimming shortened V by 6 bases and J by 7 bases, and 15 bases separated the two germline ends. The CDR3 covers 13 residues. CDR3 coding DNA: TGTGCCAGCAGGACCGTGGGTCGAGTTGAAGCTTTCTTT. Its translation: CASRTVGRVEAFF.

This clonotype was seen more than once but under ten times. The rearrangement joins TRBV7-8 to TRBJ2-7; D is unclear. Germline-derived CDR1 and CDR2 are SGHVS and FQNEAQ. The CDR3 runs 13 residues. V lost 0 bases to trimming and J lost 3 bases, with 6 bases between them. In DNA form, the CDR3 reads TGTGCCAGCAGCTTAGCTCCGTTCTACGAGCAGTACTTC. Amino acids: CASSLAPFYEQYF.

The CDR3 is CASSGTSGRSFTIDTQYF. In DNA, the CDR3 is TGTGCCAGCAGTGGGACTAGCGGGAGGTCTTTTACCATAGATACGCAGTATTTT. The J gene is TRBJ2-3, the V gene TRBV6-1, with 14 bases aligning to TRBD2. V lost 4 bases to trimming and J lost 5 bases; unmatched junction nucleotides: 11. CDR1 and CDR2 from the germline V gene are MNHNS and SASEGT. The CDR3 length is 18 residues.

The CDR3 region is CASTAQGGNQPQHF. CDR3 bases: TGTGCCAGCACTGCCCAGGGAGGAAATCAGCCCCAGCATTTT. The V call is TRBV5-5, the J call TRBJ1-5; maybe TRBD1 (5 bases). This CDR3 contains 14 residues. Germline values: CDR1 SGHKS, CDR2 YYEKEE (reference sequence). The germline V and J ends were trimmed by 6 bases and 4 bases, with 14 bases remaining between them.

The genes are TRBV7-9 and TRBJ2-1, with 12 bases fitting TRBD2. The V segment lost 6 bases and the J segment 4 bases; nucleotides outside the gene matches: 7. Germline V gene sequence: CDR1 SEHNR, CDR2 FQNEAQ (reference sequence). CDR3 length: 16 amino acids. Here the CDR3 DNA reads TGTGCCAGCAGTAGCTGGACTAGCGGGAAATACAATGAGCAGTTCTTC. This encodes CASSSWTSGKYNEQFF.

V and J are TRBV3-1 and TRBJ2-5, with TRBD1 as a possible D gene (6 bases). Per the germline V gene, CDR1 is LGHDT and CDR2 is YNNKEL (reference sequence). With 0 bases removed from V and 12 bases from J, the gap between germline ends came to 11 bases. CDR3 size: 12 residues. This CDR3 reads CASSQDTGQKYF. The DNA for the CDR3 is TGTGCCAGCAGCCAAGATACTGGACAGAAGTACTTC.

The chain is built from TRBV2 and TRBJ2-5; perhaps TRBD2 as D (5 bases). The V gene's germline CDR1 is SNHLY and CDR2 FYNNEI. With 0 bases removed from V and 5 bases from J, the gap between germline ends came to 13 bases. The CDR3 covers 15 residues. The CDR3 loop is CASSEARSPGETQYF. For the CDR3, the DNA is TGTGCCAGCAGTGAAGCCCGGTCCCCGGGGGAGACCCAGTACTTC.

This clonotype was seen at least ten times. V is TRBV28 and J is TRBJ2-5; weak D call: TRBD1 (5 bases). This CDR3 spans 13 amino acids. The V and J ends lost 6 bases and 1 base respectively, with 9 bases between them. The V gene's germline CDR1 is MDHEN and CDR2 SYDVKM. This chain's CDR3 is CASRAGFQETQYF. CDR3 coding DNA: TGTGCCAGCAGAGCAGGGTTCCAAGAGACCCAGTACTTC.

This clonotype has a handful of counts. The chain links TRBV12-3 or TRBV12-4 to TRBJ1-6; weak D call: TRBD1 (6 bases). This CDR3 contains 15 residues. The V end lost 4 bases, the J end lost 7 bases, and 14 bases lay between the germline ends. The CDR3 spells CASSSNRVGNSPLHF. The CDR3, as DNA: TGTGCCAGCAGTTCGAACAGGGTGGGAAATTCACCCCTCCACTTT.

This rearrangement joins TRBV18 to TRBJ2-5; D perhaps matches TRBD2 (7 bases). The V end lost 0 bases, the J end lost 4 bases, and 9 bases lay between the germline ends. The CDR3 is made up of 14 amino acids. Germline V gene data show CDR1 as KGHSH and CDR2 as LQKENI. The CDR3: CASSPPGGPETQYF. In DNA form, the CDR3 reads TGTGCCAGCTCACCACCCGGGGGGCCAGAGACCCAGTACTTC.

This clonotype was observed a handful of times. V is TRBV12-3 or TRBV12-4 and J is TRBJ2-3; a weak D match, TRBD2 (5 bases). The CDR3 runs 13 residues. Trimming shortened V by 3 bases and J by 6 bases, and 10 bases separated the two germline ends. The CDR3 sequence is CASSFRGVDTQYF. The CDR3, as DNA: TGTGCCAGCAGTTTTCGGGGAGTGGATACGCAGTATTTT.

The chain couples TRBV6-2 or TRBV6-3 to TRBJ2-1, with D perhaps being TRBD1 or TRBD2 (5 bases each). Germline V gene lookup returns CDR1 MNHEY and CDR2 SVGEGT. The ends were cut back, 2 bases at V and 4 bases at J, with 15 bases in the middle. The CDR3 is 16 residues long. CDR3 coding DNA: TGTGCCAGCAGTTACCCGGGACGTAAATTTTACAATGAGCAGTTCTTC. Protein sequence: CASSYPGRKFYNEQFF.

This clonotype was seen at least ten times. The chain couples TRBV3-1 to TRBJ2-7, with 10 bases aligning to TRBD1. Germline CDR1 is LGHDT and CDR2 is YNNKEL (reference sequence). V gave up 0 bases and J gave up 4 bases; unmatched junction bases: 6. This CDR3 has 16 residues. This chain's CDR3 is CASSQEAWDRGYEQYF. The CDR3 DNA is TGTGCCAGCAGCCAAGAGGCTTGGGACAGGGGATACGAGCAGTACTTC.

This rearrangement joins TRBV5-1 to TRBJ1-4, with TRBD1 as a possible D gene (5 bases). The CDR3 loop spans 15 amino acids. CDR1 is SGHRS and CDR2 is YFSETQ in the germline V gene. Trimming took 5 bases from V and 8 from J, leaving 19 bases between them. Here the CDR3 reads CASRSRGTLGEKLFF. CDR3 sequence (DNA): TGCGCCAGCAGGAGCCGGGGGACCTTGGGGGAAAAACTGTTTTTT.

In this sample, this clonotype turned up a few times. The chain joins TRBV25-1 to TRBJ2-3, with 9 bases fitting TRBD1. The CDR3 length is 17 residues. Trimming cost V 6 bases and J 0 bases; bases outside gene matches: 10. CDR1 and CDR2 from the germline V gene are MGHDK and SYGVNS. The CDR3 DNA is TGTGCCAGCAGCTCCGGGACAGGGTTTGCTAGCACAGATACGCAGTATTTT. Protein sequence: CASSSGTGFASTDTQYF.

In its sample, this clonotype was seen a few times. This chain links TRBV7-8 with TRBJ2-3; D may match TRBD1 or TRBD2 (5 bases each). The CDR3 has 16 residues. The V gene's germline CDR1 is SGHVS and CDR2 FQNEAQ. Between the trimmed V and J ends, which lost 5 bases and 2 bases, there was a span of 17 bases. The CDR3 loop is CASSPRAQRSTDTQYF. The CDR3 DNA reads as TGTGCCAGCAGCCCCAGGGCACAGCGGTCCACAGATACGCAGTATTTT.